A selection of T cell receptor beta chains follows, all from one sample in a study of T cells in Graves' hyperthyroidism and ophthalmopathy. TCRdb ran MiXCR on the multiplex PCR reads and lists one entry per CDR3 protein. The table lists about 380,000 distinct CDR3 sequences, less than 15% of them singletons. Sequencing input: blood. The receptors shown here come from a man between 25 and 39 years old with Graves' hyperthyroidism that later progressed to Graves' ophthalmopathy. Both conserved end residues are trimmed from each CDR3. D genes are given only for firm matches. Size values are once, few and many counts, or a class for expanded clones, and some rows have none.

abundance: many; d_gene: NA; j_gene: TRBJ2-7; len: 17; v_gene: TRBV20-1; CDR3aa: SARDRRLVRRTANYEQY
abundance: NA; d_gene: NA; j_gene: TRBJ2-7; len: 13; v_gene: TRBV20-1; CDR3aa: SASRPGALDYEQH
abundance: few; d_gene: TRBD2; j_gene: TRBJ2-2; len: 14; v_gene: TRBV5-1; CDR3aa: ASSLLAGTNTGELF
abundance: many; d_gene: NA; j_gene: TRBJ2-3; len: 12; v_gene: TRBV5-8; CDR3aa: ASSKAGRRDTQY
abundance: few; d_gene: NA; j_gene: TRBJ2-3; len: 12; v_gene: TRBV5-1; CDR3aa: ASSQTGSTDTQY
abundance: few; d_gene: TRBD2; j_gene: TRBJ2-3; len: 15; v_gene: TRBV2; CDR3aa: ASSLTGVAGLKDTQY
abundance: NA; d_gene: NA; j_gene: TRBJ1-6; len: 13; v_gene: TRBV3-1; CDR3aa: ASSQDGGGSRSLH
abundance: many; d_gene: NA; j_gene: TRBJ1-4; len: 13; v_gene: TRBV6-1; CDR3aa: ASRTPGAGREKLF
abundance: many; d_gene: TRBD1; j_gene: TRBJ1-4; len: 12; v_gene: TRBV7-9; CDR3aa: ASSVDRGGEKLF
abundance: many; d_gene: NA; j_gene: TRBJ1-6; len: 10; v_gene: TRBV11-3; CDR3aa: ASSSLESPLH
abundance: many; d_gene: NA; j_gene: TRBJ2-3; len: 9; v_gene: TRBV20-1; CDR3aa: SAIPKDTQY
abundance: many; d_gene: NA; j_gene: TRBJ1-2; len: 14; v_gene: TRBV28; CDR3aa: ASSITPWAGAYGYT
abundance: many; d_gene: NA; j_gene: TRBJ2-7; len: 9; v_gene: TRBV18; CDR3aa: ASGTSIEQY
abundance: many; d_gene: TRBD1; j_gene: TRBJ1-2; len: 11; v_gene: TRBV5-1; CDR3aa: ASRRTGGDGYT
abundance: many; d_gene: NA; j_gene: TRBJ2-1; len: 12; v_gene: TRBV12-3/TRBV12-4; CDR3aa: ASSLGLALNEQF
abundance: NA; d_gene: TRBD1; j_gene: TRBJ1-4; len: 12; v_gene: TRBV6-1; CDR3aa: ASRGTGPNEKLF
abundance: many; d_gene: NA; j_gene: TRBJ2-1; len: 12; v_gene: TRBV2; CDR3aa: ASSGMGSYNEQF
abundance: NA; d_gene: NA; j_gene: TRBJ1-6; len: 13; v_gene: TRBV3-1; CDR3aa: ASSQEEGVYSPLH
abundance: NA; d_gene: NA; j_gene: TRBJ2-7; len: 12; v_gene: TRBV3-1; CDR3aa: ASSQEARTYEQY
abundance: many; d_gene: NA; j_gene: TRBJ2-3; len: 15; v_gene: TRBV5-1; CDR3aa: ASSLRSSGTSTDTQY
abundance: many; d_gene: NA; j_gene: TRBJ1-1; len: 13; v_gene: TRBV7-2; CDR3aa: ASSLVGQPYTEAF
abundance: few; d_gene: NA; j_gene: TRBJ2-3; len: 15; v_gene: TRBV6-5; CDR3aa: ASSYSGSGGYTDTQY
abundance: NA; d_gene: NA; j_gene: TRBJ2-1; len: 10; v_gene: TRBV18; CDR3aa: ASSPRLNEQF
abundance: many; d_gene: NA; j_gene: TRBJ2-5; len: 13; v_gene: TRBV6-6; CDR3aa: ASSYRGLAQETQY
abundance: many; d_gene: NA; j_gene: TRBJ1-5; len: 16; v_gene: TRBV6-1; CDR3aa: ASSGREGILMPNQPQH
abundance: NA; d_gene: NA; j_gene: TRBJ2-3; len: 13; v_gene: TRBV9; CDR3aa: ASSVSGGITDTQY
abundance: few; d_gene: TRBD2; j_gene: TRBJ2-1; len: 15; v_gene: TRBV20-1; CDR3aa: SARGLAGGFSYNEQF
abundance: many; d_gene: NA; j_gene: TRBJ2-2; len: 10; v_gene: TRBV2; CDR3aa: ASSLNGGELF
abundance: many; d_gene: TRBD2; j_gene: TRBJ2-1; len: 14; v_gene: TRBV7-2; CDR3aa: ASSFRGGGTYNEQF
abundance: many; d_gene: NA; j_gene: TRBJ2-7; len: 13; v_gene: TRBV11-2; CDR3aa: ASSLVAGIAYEQY
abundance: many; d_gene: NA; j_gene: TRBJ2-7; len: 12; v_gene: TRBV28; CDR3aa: ASSSHTAYYEQY
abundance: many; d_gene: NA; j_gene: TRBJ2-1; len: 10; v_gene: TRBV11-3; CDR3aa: ASSLTTNEQF
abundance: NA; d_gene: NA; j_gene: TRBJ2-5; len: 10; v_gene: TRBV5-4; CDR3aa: ASSEEDETQY
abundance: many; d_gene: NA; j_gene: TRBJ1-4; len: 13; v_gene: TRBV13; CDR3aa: ASSPGPAGNEKLF
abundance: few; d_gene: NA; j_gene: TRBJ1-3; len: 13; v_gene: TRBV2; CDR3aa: ASEPREYNGNTIY
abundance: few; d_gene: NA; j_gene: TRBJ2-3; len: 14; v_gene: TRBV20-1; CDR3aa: SARDNGVMSTDTQY
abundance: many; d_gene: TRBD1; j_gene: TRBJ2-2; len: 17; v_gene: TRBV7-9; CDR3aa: ASSSTGTGAGRNTGELF
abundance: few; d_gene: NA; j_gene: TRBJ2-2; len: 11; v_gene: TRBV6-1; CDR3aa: ASRLPSTGELF
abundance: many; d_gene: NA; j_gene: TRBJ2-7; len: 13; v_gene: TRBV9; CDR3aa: ASSEGPEYSYEQY
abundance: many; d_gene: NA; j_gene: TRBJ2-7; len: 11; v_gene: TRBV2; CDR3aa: ASNGQYLPEQY
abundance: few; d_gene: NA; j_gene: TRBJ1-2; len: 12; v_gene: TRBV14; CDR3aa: ASSQGRSNYGYT
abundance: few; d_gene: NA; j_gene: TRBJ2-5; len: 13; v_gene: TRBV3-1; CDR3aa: ASSRLRDRQETQY
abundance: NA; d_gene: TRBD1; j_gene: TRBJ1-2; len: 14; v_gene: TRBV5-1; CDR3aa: ASSSTGTGSPYGYT
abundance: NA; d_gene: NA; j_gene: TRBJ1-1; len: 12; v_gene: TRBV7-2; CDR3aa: ASSGLWQNTEAF